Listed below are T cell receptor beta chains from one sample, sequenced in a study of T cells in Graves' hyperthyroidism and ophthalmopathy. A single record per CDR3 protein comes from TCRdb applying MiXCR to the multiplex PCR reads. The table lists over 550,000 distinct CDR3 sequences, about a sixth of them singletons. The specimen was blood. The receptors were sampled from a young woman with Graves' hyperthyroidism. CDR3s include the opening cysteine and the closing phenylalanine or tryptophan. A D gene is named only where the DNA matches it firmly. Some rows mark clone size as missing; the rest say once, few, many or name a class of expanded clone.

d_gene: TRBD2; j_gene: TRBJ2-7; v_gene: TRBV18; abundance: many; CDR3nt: TGTGCCAGCTCACCACAAAGCAGCGGGGCCTACGAGCAGTACTTC; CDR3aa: CASSPQSSGAYEQYF
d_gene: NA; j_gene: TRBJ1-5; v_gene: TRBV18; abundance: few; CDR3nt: TGTGCCAGCTCACCATCGATAGGGGATCAGCCCCAGCATTTT; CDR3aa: CASSPSIGDQPQHF
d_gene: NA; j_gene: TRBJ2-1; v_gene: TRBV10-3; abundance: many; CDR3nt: TGTGCCATCAGTATCCACGGCGGGGGACAGCCTTCGGATGAGCAGTTCTTC; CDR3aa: CAISIHGGGQPSDEQFF
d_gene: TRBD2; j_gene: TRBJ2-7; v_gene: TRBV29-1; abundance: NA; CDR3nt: TGCAGCGTTGAAGCTGACGACAGCGGGGGATACGAGCAGTACTTC; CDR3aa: CSVEADDSGGYEQYF
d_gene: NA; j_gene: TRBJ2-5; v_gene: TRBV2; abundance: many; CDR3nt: TGTGCCAGCAGGTTCGGTTTGGGGACGGAGACCCAGTACTTC; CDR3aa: CASRFGLGTETQYF
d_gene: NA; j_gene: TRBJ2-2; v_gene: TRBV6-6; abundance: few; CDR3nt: TGTGCCAGCAGTTACTCGAAGGGCAGGGGGAACACCGGGGAGCTGTTTTTT; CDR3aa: CASSYSKGRGNTGELFF
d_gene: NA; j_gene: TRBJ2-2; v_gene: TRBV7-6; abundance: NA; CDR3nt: TGTGCCAGCAGCTTAAAGCGGGCAGCCTCGAACACCGGGGAGCTGTTTTTT; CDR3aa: CASSLKRAASNTGELFF
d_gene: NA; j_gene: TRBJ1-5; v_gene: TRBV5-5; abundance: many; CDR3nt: TGTGCCAGCAGCTTGGAGCCGGGCAATCAGCCCCAGCATTTT; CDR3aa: CASSLEPGNQPQHF
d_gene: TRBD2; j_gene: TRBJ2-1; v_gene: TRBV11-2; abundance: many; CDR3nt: TGTGCCAGCAGCCCCACTACTAGCGGGATCCGGACTGAGCAGTTCTTC; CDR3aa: CASSPTTSGIRTEQFF
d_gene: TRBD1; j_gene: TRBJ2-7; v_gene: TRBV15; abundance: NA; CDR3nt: TGTGCCACCAGCCCGCGACCGGACAGGAACTCCTACGAGCAGTACTTC; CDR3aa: CATSPRPDRNSYEQYF
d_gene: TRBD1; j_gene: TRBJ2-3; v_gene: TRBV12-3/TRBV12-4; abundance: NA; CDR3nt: TGTGCCAGCAGCTGGGGACAGATCAGGGATACGCAGTATTTT; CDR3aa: CASSWGQIRDTQYF
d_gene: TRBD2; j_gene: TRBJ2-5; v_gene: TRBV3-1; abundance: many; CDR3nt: TGTGCCAGCAGCCCCGAAGGACTAGCGGGAGTTGTGACCCAGTACTTC; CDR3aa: CASSPEGLAGVVTQYF
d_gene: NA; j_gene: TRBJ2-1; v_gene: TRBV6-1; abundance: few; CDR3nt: TGTGCCAGCAGCGATACTAATGAGCAGTTCTTC; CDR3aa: CASSDTNEQFF
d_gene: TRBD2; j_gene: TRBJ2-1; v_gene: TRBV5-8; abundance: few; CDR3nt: TGTGCCAGCAGCTTGGTGGCGGGGGGGCTTAGCGATGAGCAGTTCTTC; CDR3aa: CASSLVAGGLSDEQFF
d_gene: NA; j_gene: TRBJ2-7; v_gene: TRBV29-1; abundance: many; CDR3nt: TGCAGCGTTGACACAGGGTCGACCTACGAGCAGTACTTC; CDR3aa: CSVDTGSTYEQYF
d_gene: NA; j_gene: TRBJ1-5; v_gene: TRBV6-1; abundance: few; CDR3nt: TGTGCCAGCAGAACACGCCGGGGGGGCGTGGATAGCAATCAGCCCCAGCATTTT; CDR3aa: CASRTRRGGVDSNQPQHF
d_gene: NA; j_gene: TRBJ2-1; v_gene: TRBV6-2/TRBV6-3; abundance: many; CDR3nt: TGTGCCAGCAGGAACTTACAGGGAGGGGAGCAGTTCTTC; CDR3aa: CASRNLQGGEQFF
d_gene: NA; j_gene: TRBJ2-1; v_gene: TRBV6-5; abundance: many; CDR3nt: TGTGCCAGCAGTTACCCCTCGCGGAAAGGGGAGCAGTTCTTC; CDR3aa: CASSYPSRKGEQFF
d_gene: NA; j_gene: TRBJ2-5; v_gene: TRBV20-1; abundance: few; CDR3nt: TGCAGTGCTAGAGAGTTTGGTGGACTGAAGTACTTC; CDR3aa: CSAREFGGLKYF
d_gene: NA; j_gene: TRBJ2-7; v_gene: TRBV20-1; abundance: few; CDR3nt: TGCAGTGCTAGAGATTGGTTAGCGGCCTCCTACGAGCAGTACTTC; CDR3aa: CSARDWLAASYEQYF
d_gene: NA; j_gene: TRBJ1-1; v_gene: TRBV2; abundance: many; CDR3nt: TGTGCCAGCCATACCGACAGAGCGGGAACTGAAGCTTTCTTT; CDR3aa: CASHTDRAGTEAFF
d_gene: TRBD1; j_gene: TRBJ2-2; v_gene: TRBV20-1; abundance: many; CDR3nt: TGCAGTGCTACCCGGGACAGTCGTGACACCGGGGAGCTGTTTTTT; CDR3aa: CSATRDSRDTGELFF
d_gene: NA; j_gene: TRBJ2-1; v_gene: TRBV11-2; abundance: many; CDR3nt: TGTGCCAGCAGAACCCTGTCAAGCTCCTACAATGAGCAGTTCTTC; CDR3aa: CASRTLSSSYNEQFF
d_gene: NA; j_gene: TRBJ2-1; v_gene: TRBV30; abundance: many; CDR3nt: TGTGCCTGGAGTACGGCTAGCGTATACAATGAGCAGTTCTTC; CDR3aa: CAWSTASVYNEQFF
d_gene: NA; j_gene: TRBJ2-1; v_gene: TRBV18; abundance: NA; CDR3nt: TGTGCCAGCTCACAGCAGGGCGGAGATTACAATGAGCAGTTCTTC; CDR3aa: CASSQQGGDYNEQFF
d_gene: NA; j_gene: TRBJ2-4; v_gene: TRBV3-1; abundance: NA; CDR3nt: TGTGCCAGCAGCCCCCGGCACTCCCTAGATATAAACATTCAGTACTTC; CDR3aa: CASSPRHSLDINIQYF
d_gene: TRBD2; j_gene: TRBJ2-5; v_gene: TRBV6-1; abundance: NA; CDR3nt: TGTGCCAGCAGTGAGACTAGCGGGAATGGGCCGGAGGCCCAGTACTTC; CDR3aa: CASSETSGNGPEAQYF
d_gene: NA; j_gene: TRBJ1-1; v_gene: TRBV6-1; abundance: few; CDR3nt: TGTGCCAGCAGTTGGGGGGGCCTGAACACTGAAGCTTTCTTT; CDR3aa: CASSWGGLNTEAFF
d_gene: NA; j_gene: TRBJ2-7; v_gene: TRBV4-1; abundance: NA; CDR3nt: TGCGCCAGCAGCCAGGGGGCCCTGAGAAACGAGCAGTACTTC; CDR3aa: CASSQGALRNEQYF
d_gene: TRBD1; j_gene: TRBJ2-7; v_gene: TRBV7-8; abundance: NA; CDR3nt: TGTGCCAGCAGCGGGCTCCGGGACAGGGCTTCATACGAGCAGTACTTC; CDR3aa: CASSGLRDRASYEQYF
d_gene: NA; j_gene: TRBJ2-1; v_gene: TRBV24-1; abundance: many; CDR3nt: TGTGCCACCAGTGGTGCAACAGGCAACAATGAGCAGTTCTTC; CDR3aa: CATSGATGNNEQFF
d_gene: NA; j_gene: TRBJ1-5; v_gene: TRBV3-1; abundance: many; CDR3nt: TGTGCCAGCAGCCAATTCGGCGAGGAGCCCCAGCATTTT; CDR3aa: CASSQFGEEPQHF
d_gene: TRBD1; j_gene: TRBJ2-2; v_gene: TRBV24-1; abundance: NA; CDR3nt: TGTGCCACCAGTGAGCCCGGGACAGATCCCACCGGGGAGCTGTTTTTT; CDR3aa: CATSEPGTDPTGELFF
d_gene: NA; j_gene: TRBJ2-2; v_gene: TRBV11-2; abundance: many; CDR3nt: TGTGCCAGCAGCCCTCGGGCTAGCGCGACCGGGGAGCTGTTTTTT; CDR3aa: CASSPRASATGELFF
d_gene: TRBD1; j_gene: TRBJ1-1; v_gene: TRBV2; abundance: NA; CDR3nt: TGTGCCACCGAGGACAGGGGGGCTTTCTTT; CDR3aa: CATEDRGAFF
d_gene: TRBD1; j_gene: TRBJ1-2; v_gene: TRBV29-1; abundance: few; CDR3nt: TGCAGCGTTGATGGTGCAGGGGGCAACTATGGCTACACCTTC; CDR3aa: CSVDGAGGNYGYTF
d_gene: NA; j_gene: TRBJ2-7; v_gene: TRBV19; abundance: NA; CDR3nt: TGTGCCAGTAGTCCGTCCAGGATTACCTACGAGCAGTACTTC; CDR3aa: CASSPSRITYEQYF
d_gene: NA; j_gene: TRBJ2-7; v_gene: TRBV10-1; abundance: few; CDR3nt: TGCGCCAGCAGTGAGTCGAAAGCAGTCCCCTACGAGCAGTACTTC; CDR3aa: CASSESKAVPYEQYF
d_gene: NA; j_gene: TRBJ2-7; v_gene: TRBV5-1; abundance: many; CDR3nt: TGCGCCAGCAGCTTGGAGCGCGGTAACTCCTACGAGCAGTACTTC; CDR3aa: CASSLERGNSYEQYF
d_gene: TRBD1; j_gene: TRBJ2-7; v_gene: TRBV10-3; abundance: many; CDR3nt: TGTGCCATCAGTGAACCGGGACAGGGGGCTGGCGAGCAGTACTTC; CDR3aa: CAISEPGQGAGEQYF
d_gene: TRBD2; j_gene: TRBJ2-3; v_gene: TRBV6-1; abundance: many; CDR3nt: TGTGCCACCCGGGACTCTAGCGGGAGCGGAGATACGCAGTATTTT; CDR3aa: CATRDSSGSGDTQYF
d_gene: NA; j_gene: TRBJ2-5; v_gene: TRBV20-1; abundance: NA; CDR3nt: TGCAGTGCTCCCTCGGAGACCCAGTACTTC; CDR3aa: CSAPSETQYF
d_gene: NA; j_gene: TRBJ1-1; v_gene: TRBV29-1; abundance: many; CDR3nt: TGCAGCGTTGAAGGAGGGGCAGGCACTGAAGCTTTCTTT; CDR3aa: CSVEGGAGTEAFF
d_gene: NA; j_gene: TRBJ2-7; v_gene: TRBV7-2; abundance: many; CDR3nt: TGTGCCAGCAGCCCAGCGGCGTTTGAGAAAAAGCAGTACTTC; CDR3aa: CASSPAAFEKKQYF
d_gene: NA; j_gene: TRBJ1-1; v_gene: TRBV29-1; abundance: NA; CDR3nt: TGCAGCGTTGAGCAGGGACTCAACACTGAAGCTTTCTTT; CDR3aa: CSVEQGLNTEAFF
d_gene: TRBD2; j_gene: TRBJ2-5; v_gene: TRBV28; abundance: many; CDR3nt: TGTGCCAGCAGTTTCCGACTAGCGGGAGGTTTTGAGACCCAGTACTTC; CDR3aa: CASSFRLAGGFETQYF
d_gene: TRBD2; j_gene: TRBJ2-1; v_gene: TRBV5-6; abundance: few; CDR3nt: TGTGCCAGCAGCTTCGTAAGACTAGCGGAGTACAATGAGCAGTTCTTC; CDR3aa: CASSFVRLAEYNEQFF
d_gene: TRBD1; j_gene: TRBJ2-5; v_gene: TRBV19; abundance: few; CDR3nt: TGTGCCAGTAGTTCGCCGGACAGGGCCGCCCAAGAGACCCAGTACTTC; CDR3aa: CASSSPDRAAQETQYF
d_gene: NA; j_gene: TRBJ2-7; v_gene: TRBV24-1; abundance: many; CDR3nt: TGTGCCACCAGTGATTCTCTAGCCGGTTTCGAGCAGTACTTC; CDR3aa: CATSDSLAGFEQYF
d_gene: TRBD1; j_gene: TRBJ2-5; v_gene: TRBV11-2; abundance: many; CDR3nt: TGTGCCAGCAGCCAAGACAGGGGGCAAGGGGAGACCCAGTACTTC; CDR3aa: CASSQDRGQGETQYF
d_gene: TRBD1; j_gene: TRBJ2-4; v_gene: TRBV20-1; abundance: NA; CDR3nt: TGCAGTGCGGATGGTAGGGGACAGGGTTTAGACACTCAGTACTTC; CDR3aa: CSADGRGQGLDTQYF
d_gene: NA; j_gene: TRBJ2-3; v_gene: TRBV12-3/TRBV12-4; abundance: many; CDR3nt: TGTGCCAGCAGTTTCGACGGAGGGAGCACAGATACGCAGTATTTT; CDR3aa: CASSFDGGSTDTQYF
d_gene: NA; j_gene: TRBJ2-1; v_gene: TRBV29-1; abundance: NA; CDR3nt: TGCAGCGCGGACTCGGACAGCGACGCGGCGTTCTTC; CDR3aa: CSADSDSDAAFF